These T cell receptor beta chains were read from a single sample in a study of T cell changes during pregnancy in multiple sclerosis. Sequenced by immunoSEQ multiplex PCR; TCRdb stores in-frame clones only, minus some. The repertoire holds roughly 40,000 clones, with around 92% as singletons. Material: CD4+ T cells from peripheral blood mononuclear cells, obtained in the second trimester of pregnancy. The source of these receptors is a female donor in good health, enrolled as a control in a pregnancy study. Both conserved end residues are part of each CDR3. D genes are given only for firm matches. Expanded clones are given a class, and other clones once, few, many or no size at all.

size	J	V	D	CDR3	DNA
.	TRBJ1-5	TRBV4-3	.	CASSQVEGNQPQHF	TGCGCCAGCAGCCAAGTTGAGGGTAATCAGCCCCAGCATTTT
.	TRBJ2-3	TRBV9	TRBD2	CASSVDGGRRTDTQYF	TGTGCCAGCAGCGTAGATGGCGGGAGGAGGACAGATACGCAGTATTTT
.	TRBJ2-5	TRBV19	.	CASSVQALETQYF	TGTGCCAGTAGTGTCCAAGCCCTGGAGACCCAGTACTTC
.	TRBJ2-5	TRBV7-3	.	CASSPQQGAQETQYF	TGTGCCAGCAGCCCCCAACAGGGAGCTCAAGAGACCCAGTACTTC
.	TRBJ1-5	TRBV30	.	CAWSATNSNQPQHF	TGTGCCTGGAGCGCAACTAATAGCAATCAGCCCCAGCATTTT
.	TRBJ1-5	TRBV5-6	.	CASSLGGLNQPQHF	TGTGCCAGCAGCTTGGGGGGGCTCAATCAGCCCCAGCATTTT
once	TRBJ2-1	TRBV19	.	CASSIGTGWDNEQFF	TGTGCCAGTAGTATAGGCACGGGGTGGGACAATGAGCAGTTCTTC
.	TRBJ1-2	TRBV5-1	TRBD1	CASSYRQGDGYTF	TGCGCCAGCAGCTATAGACAGGGGGATGGCTACACCTTC
once	TRBJ2-5	TRBV28	.	CASSFGPGKTQYF	TGTGCCAGCAGTTTCGGCCCGGGGAAGACCCAGTACTTC
.	TRBJ1-2	TRBV14	TRBD1	CASSQLDRGSYGYTF	TGTGCCAGCAGCCAATTGGACAGGGGTTCCTATGGCTACACCTTC
.	TRBJ1-1	TRBV6-6	.	CASSPYRDEAFF	TGTGCCAGCAGCCCCTACAGGGATGAAGCTTTCTTT
.	TRBJ1-2	TRBV30	.	CAWRSLPYPYGYTF	TGTGCCTGGCGGTCCCTTCCGTACCCCTATGGCTACACCTTC
.	TRBJ1-1	TRBV4-1	.	CASSQRYGGVTEAFF	TGCGCCAGCAGCCAAAGATACGGGGGAGTCACTGAAGCTTTCTTT
.	TRBJ1-4	TRBV7-2	TRBD1	CASSSGTGGKKLFF	TGTGCCAGCAGCTCCGGGACAGGGGGGAAAAAACTGTTTTTT
.	TRBJ1-1	TRBV9	.	CASSVSPNTEAFF	TGTGCCAGCAGCGTATCTCCGAACACTGAAGCTTTCTTT
.	TRBJ1-2	TRBV18	.	CASSPVAGRLNTNYGYTF	TGTGCCAGCTCCCCGGTGGCGGGAAGATTGAATACTAACTATGGCTACACCTTC
.	TRBJ2-3	TRBV5-1	TRBD2	CASSLGTSGGGTDTQYF	TGCGCCAGCAGCTTGGGGACTAGCGGGGGGGGCACAGATACGCAGTATTTT